This TCR beta chain emerged from a study of identifying expanded T cells in peripheral blood. General study points: Across healthy donors, higher total template counts meant significantly greater approximately 2-week count variance. Technical replicates showed roughly 1.2 changed clones; approximately 2 weeks about 16; four weeks 19.

TCRdb keeps only in-frame clones here, not all; method: immunoSEQ multiplex PCR. The sample yields around 120,000 clones, about 89% seen once. Collection occurred without any documented infections or immune events in donors. To note about this clone: Its antigen is currently unknown.

This receptor was obtained from a person aged 18-69 years in good health. The sequenced sample consisted of blood.

Here the CDR3 reads CASSHGNGGYEQYF. CDR3 DNA: TGTGCCAGCAGCCACGGGAACGGAGGCTACGAGCAGTACTTC. This rearrangement joins TRBV7-9 to TRBJ2-7; possibly TRBD2 for D (5 bases). The V and J ends lost 5 bases and 3 bases respectively, with 14 bases between them. Per germline, CDR1 SEHNR and CDR2 FQNEAQ (reference sequence). The CDR3 has 14 amino acids. The entire variable domain, with the rest obtained from reference TRBV7-9 and TRBJ2-7, is as follows: DTGVSQNPRHKITKRGQNVTFRCDPISEHNRLYWYRQTLGQGPEFLTYFQNEAQLEKSRLLSDRFSAERPKGSFSTLEIQRTEQGDSAMYLCASSHGNGGYEQYFGPGTRLTVT.